This T cell receptor (beta chain) is from a study of blood T cell repertoires in COVID-19 (dated by TCRdb to 2019 to 2021). The study in broad terms: Samples covering the acute and convalescent phases of COVID-19 were provided by collaborators in the United States, Italy and Spain. The material from the prospective study consisted of cDNA or gDNA derived from T cells, B-cell-depleted T cells, or PBMCs. Deeply sampled blood TCRbeta repertoires from subjects exposed to, actively infected with, or recovered from COVID-19 were included in the dataset. A freely available public database, intended as a resource for researchers studying the immune response to SARS-CoV-2, is where the repertoires were released. Samples came from the ongoing ImmuneRACE study (first 160 participants) plus 1,254 subjects from 6 global collaborators. Nearly every sample came with metadata listing a de-identified subject ID, COVID-19 status, age in years and sex. Where available, HLA class I and class II types were taken from metadata supplied by the sample provider and were not determined by assay-based typing.

This clone was picked up a small number of times. Its target antigen remains unknown. No much larger clone is present one base from it, and per-base qualities are unavailable. Paper-wide results and their limitations: Clinical and demographic metadata were provided uncurated, with the amount varying by source and participant.

TCRbeta CDR3 regions were amplified from genomic DNA using the immunoSEQ Assay, a bias-controlled multiplex PCR. Under the source paper's analysis protocol: Nucleated cell counts per sample were estimated from amplification of reference gene primers within the assay. To quantify the absolute abundance of each unique TCRbeta CDR3 rearrangement, sequence reads were collapsed and filtered. Productive Simpson clonality was computed per sample as the square root of Simpson's diversity index over productive rearrangements. What TCRdb holds here is the immuneACCESS table cut down to in-frame rearrangements. Part of the clones is not present; checked against another copy, under half of the missing clones reflect an unresolved V gene, and the others are unexplained. D and trimming were read from the DNA, whereas the V and J calls and clone size are those reported in that table. The sample table records around 140,000 clones; around 82% of these occur just once. The ten largest clones capture approximately 3.8% of the sample.

From the germline V gene (reference sequence), CDR1 is LNHDA and CDR2 is SQIVND. V and J are truncated by 6 bases and 5 bases respectively, leaving an intervening sequence of 14 bases. Its CDR3 holds 15 amino acids, cysteine through phenylalanine. Kept here is only the CDR3 DNA, which spans 45 bases and is read in frame from base 1. Collaborating institutions collected whole blood in K2EDTA tubes following their own protocols. For TCRbeta analysis, collaborator samples were shipped as frozen whole blood, as isolated PBMCs, or as DNA extracted from either sample type. This chain is built from TRBV19 and TRBJ1-6, with a weak D call of TRBD1 (6 bases match). The sequence was collected from an older woman with acute or convalescent COVID-19. Sequencing was done on a sample of peripheral blood. The encoded CDR3 is CASRRTVDDNSPLHF. The nucleotide sequence is TGTGCCAGTAGGCGGACAGTCGACGATAATTCACCCCTCCACTTT. Full variable domain (CDR3 extended with the reference TRBV19 and TRBJ1-6 proteins): DGGITQSPKYLFRKEGQNVTLSCEQNLNHDAMYWYRQDPGQGLRLIYYSQIVNDFQKGDIAEGYSVSREKKESFPLTVTSAQKNPTAFYLCASRRTVDDNSPLHFGNGTRLTVT.